Each of the 32 T cell receptor beta chains below was sequenced from the same sample in a study of cytomegalovirus exposure and HLA in healthy donors. The PCR used 60 Vbeta and 13 Jbeta primers. The table came from immunoSEQ multiplex PCR; TCRdb's copy has only in-frame clones and leaves some out. The sample shows around 130,000 clones, around 86% of them seen only once. What was sequenced was PBMCs. The receptors originated from a woman between 35 and 50 years old in good health and CMV-seronegative.

This clone was detected only a few times. This chain uses TRBV4-3 with TRBJ2-7; the D is unclear. The ends were cut back, 0 bases at V and 1 base at J, with 7 bases in the middle. The CDR3 covers 14 residues. From germline, CDR1 is LGHNA and CDR2 YSLEER. CDR3 loop: CASSQEWASYEQYF. In DNA form, the CDR3 reads TGCGCCAGCAGCCAAGAATGGGCATCCTACGAGCAGTACTTC.

The V call is TRBV7-9, the J call TRBJ1-1; D unresolved. The CDR3 extends over 13 amino acids. Germline V gene data show CDR1 as SEHNR and CDR2 as FQNEAQ (reference sequence). V was cut by 5 bases and J by 4 bases, with 11 bases left in between. The CDR3 reads CASSNGRFTEAFF. The CDR3 DNA is TGTGCCAGCAGCAATGGGAGGTTCACTGAAGCTTTCTTT.

V gene TRBV25-1 combines with J gene TRBJ1-2; 10 nucleotides align to TRBD1. Trimming took 3 bases from V and 6 from J; bases not matched to a gene: 4. CDR1 is MGHDK and CDR2 is SYGVNS in the germline V gene. This CDR3 region has 14 residues. The CDR3 DNA reads as TGTGCCAGCAGTGACCGACAGGGGGCTAATGGCTACACCTTC. This gives the protein CASSDRQGANGYTF.

The rearrangement uses TRBV12-2 and TRBJ2-2; the table's TRBD2 call for D was not verified on the DNA. TRBV12-2 counts as a pseudogene. CDR3 length equals 16 residues. CDR3 residues: CASRLVGTSGTGELFF. CDR3 bases: TGTGCAAGTCGCTTAGTTGGGACTAGCGGGACCGGGGAGCTGTTTTTT.

This clone was counted once. The chain uses TRBV6-1 and TRBJ2-5; D is unresolved. V lost 2 bases and J 9 bases, leaving 4 bases between the germline ends. The germline V gene has CDR1 MNHNS and CDR2 SASEGT. This CDR3 is 10 amino acids long. Here the CDR3 reads CASSERAQYF. CDR3 in DNA: TGTGCCAGCAGTGAACGGGCCCAGTACTTC.

The V call is TRBV7-2, the J call TRBJ1-5, with TRBD1 matching over 9 bases. The V segment lost 1 base and the J segment 6 bases; nucleotides outside the gene matches: 4. The germline gives CDR1 SGHTA, CDR2 FQGNSA. The CDR3 totals 15 residues. The CDR3 loop reads CASSLVDRGFQPQHF. The CDR3 DNA follows: TGTGCCAGCAGCTTAGTCGACAGGGGGTTTCAGCCCCAGCATTTT. The complete variable domain, with remaining parts taken from reference TRBV7-2 and TRBJ1-5, reads GAGVSQSPSNKVTEKGKDVELRCDPISGHTALYWYRQSLGQGLEFLIYFQGNSAPDKSGLPSDRFSAERTGGSVSTLTIQRTQQEDSAVYLCASSLVDRGFQPQHFGDGTRLSIL.

This chain uses TRBV5-8 with TRBJ1-1; 7 positions match TRBD1. V shed 0 bases and J 6 bases; nucleotides not matched to a gene: 11. CDR1 is SGHTS, CDR2 YDEGEE, per germline. CDR3 length equals 16 residues. The CDR3 reads CASSLEGQRWRSEAFF. The CDR3 DNA sequence: TGTGCCAGCAGCTTGGAGGGACAGCGGTGGCGTTCTGAAGCTTTCTTT.

J is TRBJ2-4 and V is TRBV11-2; no reliable D call. With 7 bases removed from V and 0 bases from J, the gap between germline ends came to 10 bases. Germline V CDR1 and CDR2: SGHAT, FQNNGV. The CDR3 has 14 amino acids. The CDR3 region is CASTVALAKNIQYF. DNA of the CDR3: TGTGCCAGCACCGTGGCCCTAGCCAAAAACATTCAGTACTTC.

This clone occurred a few times. The V call is TRBV29-1, the J call TRBJ2-2; the match to TRBD2 covers 9 bases. The germline gives CDR1 SQVTM, CDR2 ANQGSEA. With 6 bases clipped from V and 4 bases from J, the junction kept 6 bases outside the gene matches. CDR3 size: 14 residues. CDR3 protein: CSVTTAGGTGELFF. CDR3 coding DNA: TGCAGCGTGACCACAGCGGGGGGCACCGGGGAGCTGTTTTTT.

The V call is TRBV6-1, the J call TRBJ2-3; D is unresolved. From germline, CDR1 is MNHNS and CDR2 SASEGT. The CDR3 is made up of 15 amino acids. Between the trimmed V and J ends, which lost 5 bases and 0 bases, there was a span of 12 bases. The CDR3, as DNA: TGTGCCAGCAGTCCGAGGTCGGGTAGCACAGATACGCAGTATTTT. Its protein is CASSPRSGSTDTQYF.

The rearrangement joins TRBV18 to TRBJ1-2; the match to TRBD1 covers 7 bases. The CDR3 length is 14 residues. Germline loops: CDR1 KGHSH, CDR2 LQKENI. V shed 2 bases, J shed 6 bases, and the junction held 6 bases outside the gene matches. The CDR3 sequence is CASSPGGGLNGYTF. Here the CDR3 DNA reads TGTGCCAGCTCACCAGGAGGGGGCCTTAATGGCTACACCTTC.

This chain joins TRBV27 and TRBJ2-2, with D possibly matching TRBD2 (7 bases). V was shortened by 6 bases and J by 5 bases, with 19 bases between the two germline ends. The CDR3 spans 16 residues. CDR1 and CDR2 from the germline V gene are MNHEY and SMNVEV (reference sequence). The CDR3 DNA is TGTGCCAGCAGGGGGGCCGGGGGGCGAAGGACCGGGGAGCTGTTTTTT. Translation: CASRGAGGRRTGELFF.

Note on this clone: No DNA is shown, since the ends of the CDR3 on it are uncertain; the CDR3 is the one TCRdb lists. The chain employs TRBV19 and TRBJ1-2; TRBD1, the D gene given by the table, was not confirmed from the DNA. The CDR3 totals 14 residues, both ends included. Germline V gives CDR1 LNHDA, CDR2 SQIVND (reference sequence). CDR3: CASTSDRGRGGYTF.

The chain employs TRBV10-1 and TRBJ2-1; 9 bases agree with TRBD1. Germline V gene sequence: CDR1 WNHNN, CDR2 SYGVQD (reference sequence). CDR3 length: 16 amino acids. J was trimmed by 5 bases and V by 0 bases; bases with no gene match: 5. CDR3 coding DNA: TGCGCCAGCAGTGAGTCCTTTGGGACAGGGAACAATGAGCAGTTCTTC. As protein: CASSESFGTGNNEQFF.

This clone showed up just a few times. The CDR3, as DNA: TGCGCCAGCAGGGTCACCAGATCAACTAATGAAAAACTGTTTTTT. It translates to CASRVTRSTNEKLFF. J is TRBJ1-4 and V is TRBV5-1, with no clear D. Trimming stripped 5 bases from V and 0 bases from J, with 11 bases between. CDR1 is SGHRS and CDR2 is YFSETQ in the germline V gene. The CDR3 consists of 15 residues.

The rearrangement links TRBV28 to TRBJ1-2; 9 bases are shared with TRBD1. The ends lost 3 bases at V and 6 bases at J; junction bases unmatched: 5. The CDR3 is made up of 14 amino acids. Germline lookup yields CDR1 MDHEN and CDR2 SYDVKM. The CDR3 loop is CASSLTGQGHGYTF. In DNA form, the CDR3 reads TGTGCCAGCAGTTTGACGGGACAGGGACATGGCTACACCTTC.

This clone was recorded a few times. CDR3 amino acids: CAISGTSGSGEQYF. The CDR3 DNA reads TGTGCCATCAGTGGGACTAGCGGGAGTGGCGAGCAGTACTTC. The chain links TRBV10-3 to TRBJ2-7, with 13 nucleotides matching TRBD2. J gave up 6 bases and V 4 bases, and 3 bases lay outside the gene matches. Looked up from germline, CDR1 is ENHRY and CDR2 is SYGVKD. The length of the CDR3 is 14 residues.

The chain joins TRBV6-6 to TRBJ1-1, with 11 bases fitting TRBD1. With 6 bases clipped from V and 1 base from J, the junction kept 1 base outside the gene matches. Germline V gene data show CDR1 as MNHNY and CDR2 as SVGAGI (reference sequence). The CDR3 totals 14 residues. CDR3 sequence: CASRDRGPNTEAFF. CDR3 coding DNA: TGTGCCAGCAGGGACAGGGGGCCGAACACTGAAGCTTTCTTT.

V gene TRBV18 combines with J gene TRBJ2-1, with D tentatively TRBD1 (5 bases). Trimming removed 5 bases at V and 5 bases at J, with 10 bases between. The CDR3 length is 13 residues. The germline V gene encodes CDR1 KGHSH and CDR2 LQKENI. The CDR3 is CASSSTVDNEQFF. As DNA, the CDR3 is TGTGCCAGCTCATCGACAGTTGACAATGAGCAGTTCTTC.

The chain's CDR3 is CASSGDRGSRRNYGYTF. As DNA, the CDR3 is TGTGCCAGCAGTGGGGACAGGGGATCTAGAAGGAACTATGGCTACACCTTC. This chain links TRBV6-1 with TRBJ1-2, with 10 bases that match TRBD1. This CDR3 spans 17 amino acids. V dropped 4 bases and J dropped 2; count of bases not matched to a gene: 10. CDR1 and CDR2 from the germline V gene are MNHNS and SASEGT.

The chain joins TRBV9 to TRBJ1-5; TRBD1 might be the D (5 bases). V lost 0 bases to trimming and J lost 7 bases, with 14 bases between them. CDR1 and CDR2 (germline): SGDLS, YYNGEE. This CDR3 contains 15 residues. The CDR3 loop is CASSVDGGYGQPQHF. CDR3 bases: TGTGCCAGCAGCGTAGACGGGGGGTACGGGCAGCCCCAGCATTTT.

The chain uses TRBV29-1 and TRBJ2-1; 9 positions match TRBD1. Germline CDR1 and CDR2: SQVTM and ANQGSEA. The CDR3 covers 17 residues. V lost 7 bases to trimming and J lost 3 bases; unmatched junction nucleotides: 16. The CDR3 sequence: CSAGIDMDRGGYNEQFF. The CDR3, as DNA: TGCAGCGCCGGGATAGATATGGACAGGGGTGGCTACAATGAGCAGTTCTTC.

The sample holds a few counts of this clone. The CDR3 spells CSVEDSGGPLTEAFF. The DNA of the CDR3 is TGCAGCGTTGAAGACTCCGGGGGGCCATTGACTGAAGCTTTCTTT. V usage is TRBV29-1 and J usage is TRBJ1-1, with a weak D call TRBD1 (6 bases). Germline V gene sequence: CDR1 SQVTM, CDR2 ANQGSEA. The ends were cut back, 0 bases at V and 5 bases at J, with 16 bases in the middle. The CDR3 has 15 residues.

The V gene is TRBV7-9, the J gene TRBJ2-1, with unresolved D. Germline V gene lookup returns CDR1 SEHNR and CDR2 FQNEAQ (reference sequence). The V and J ends lost 5 bases and 9 bases respectively, with 14 bases between them. The CDR3 totals 13 residues. The DNA for the CDR3 is TGTGCCAGCAGCAAAGACGCGGTTGGTGAGCAGTTCTTC. Its translation: CASSKDAVGEQFF. The full variable domain, rest sourced from reference TRBV7-9 and TRBJ2-1, is DTGVSQNPRHKITKRGQNVTFRCDPISEHNRLYWYRQTLGQGPEFLTYFQNEAQLEKSRLLSDRFSAERPKGSFSTLEIQRTEQGDSAMYLCASSKDAVGEQFFGPGTRLTVL.

As for this clone: Other DNA variants within this sample encode the same CDR3. The genes are TRBV5-1 and TRBJ1-1; 8 positions agree with TRBD1. Germline lookup yields CDR1 SGHRS and CDR2 YFSETQ. The CDR3 runs 15 residues. V was clipped by 0 bases and J by 1 base; unmatched bases: 2. CDR3 sequence (DNA): TGCGCCAGCAGCTTGGGACAGGGGAGGAACACTGAAGCTTTCTTT. Translation gives CASSLGQGRNTEAFF.

J is TRBJ2-1 and V is TRBV5-4; 9 bases align to TRBD2. V was clipped by 2 bases and J by 1 base; unmatched bases: 4. Per the germline V gene, CDR1 is SGHNT and CDR2 is YYREEE (reference sequence). The CDR3 extends over 16 amino acids. CDR3 sequence (DNA): TGTGCCAGCAGCTTCCTTAGCGGGAGTTCCTACAATGAGCAGTTCTTC. Translated: CASSFLSGSSYNEQFF.

This clone is a singleton in its sample. This chain joins TRBV7-2 and TRBJ2-1; D unclear. Germline assignment: CDR1 SGHTA and CDR2 FQGNSA. Trimming removed 6 bases from V and 0 bases from J, with 6 bases in between. The CDR3 is 13 residues long. CDR3 nucleotides: TGTGCCAGCAGGTCTAGCTCCTACAATGAGCAGTTCTTC. Translation gives CASRSSSYNEQFF.

This rearrangement joins TRBV11-3 to TRBJ2-1; D unresolved. The germline CDR1 and CDR2 sequences are SGHNT and YENEEA. The CDR3 extends over 13 amino acids. V gave up 5 bases and J gave up 9 bases, with 14 bases separating them. As DNA, the CDR3 is TGTGCCAGCAGCCCTAATATTCGCGGTGAGCAGTTCTTC. Translated, it gives CASSPNIRGEQFF.

The chain recombines TRBV2 with TRBJ1-5; 7 bases fit TRBD1. V gave up 6 bases and J gave up 6 bases; unmatched junction bases: 5. The CDR3 is made up of 13 amino acids. From germline, CDR1 is SNHLY and CDR2 FYNNEI. Here the CDR3 DNA reads TGTGCCAGCAGCGGACAGGTTAGTCAGCCCCAGCATTTT. Encoded protein: CASSGQVSQPQHF.

This clone was observed a handful of times. The V and J genes are TRBV2 and TRBJ1-4; possibly TRBD1 for D (5 bases). V lost 4 bases, J lost 8 bases, and 11 bases lay in between. In germline, CDR1 is SNHLY, CDR2 FYNNEI. The CDR3 consists of 13 residues. The CDR3 region has the DNA TGTGCCAGCAGTGCAGGGTTTGGAGAAAAACTGTTTTTT. It specifies CASSAGFGEKLFF.

V is TRBV6-1 and J is TRBJ2-7, with a tentative D call TRBD2 (5 bases). The CDR3 runs 11 residues. Trimming cost V 8 bases and J 7 bases, with 12 bases left between them. In germline, CDR1 is MNHNS, CDR2 SASEGT. CDR3: CASPRGGEQYF. The CDR3 nucleotides read TGTGCCAGCCCAAGAGGAGGAGAGCAGTACTTC.

This clone appeared a few times. V is TRBV6-5 and J is TRBJ1-1; possibly TRBD1 for D (5 bases). The length of the CDR3 is 13 residues. Looked up from germline, CDR1 is MNHEY and CDR2 is SVGAGI. V was trimmed by 6 bases and J by 4 bases, leaving 12 bases between them. CDR3 nucleotide sequence: TGTGCCAGCAGCCCCAGGGTAGGCACTGAAGCTTTCTTT. Protein product: CASSPRVGTEAFF.